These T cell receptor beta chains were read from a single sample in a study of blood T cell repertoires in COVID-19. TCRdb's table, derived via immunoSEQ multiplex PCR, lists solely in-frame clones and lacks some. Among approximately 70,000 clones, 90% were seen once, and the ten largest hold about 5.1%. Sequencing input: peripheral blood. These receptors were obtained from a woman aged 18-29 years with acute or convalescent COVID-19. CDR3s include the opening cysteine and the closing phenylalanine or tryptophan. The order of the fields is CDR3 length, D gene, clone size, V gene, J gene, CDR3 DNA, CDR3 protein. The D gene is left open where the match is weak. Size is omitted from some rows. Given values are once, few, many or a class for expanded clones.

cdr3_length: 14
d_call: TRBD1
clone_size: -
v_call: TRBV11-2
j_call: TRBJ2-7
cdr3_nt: TGTGCCAGCAGCTTAGCACAGGGGTTCTACGAGCAGTACTTC
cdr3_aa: CASSLAQGFYEQYF

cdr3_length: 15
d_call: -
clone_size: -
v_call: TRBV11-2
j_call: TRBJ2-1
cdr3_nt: TGTGCCAGCAGCTCGGACTCGAGCTCCTACAATGAGCAGTTCTTC
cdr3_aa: CASSSDSSSYNEQFF

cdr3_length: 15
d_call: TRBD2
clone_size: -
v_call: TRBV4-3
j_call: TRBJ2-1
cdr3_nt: TGCGCCAGCAGCCAGAGCGGGAGCCCCTACAATGAGCAGTTCTTC
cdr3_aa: CASSQSGSPYNEQFF

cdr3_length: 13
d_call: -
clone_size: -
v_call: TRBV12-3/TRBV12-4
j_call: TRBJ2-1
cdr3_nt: TGTGCCAGCAGCCTGAGCTCCTACAATGAGCAGTTCTTC
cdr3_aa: CASSLSSYNEQFF

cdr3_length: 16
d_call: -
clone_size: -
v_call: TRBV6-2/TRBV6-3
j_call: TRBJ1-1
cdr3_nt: TGTGCCAGCAGTTACGCGACAGCGCCGACTTCCCCTGAAGCTTTCTTT
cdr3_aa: CASSYATAPTSPEAFF

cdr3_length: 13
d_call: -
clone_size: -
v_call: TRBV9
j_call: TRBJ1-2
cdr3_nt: TGTGCCAGCAGTGGGGGGTCGTACTATGGCTACACCTTC
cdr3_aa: CASSGGSYYGYTF

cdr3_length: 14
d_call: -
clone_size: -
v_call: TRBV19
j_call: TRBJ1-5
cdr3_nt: TGTGCCAGTAGTTCGCAGACAGACAATCAGCCCCAGCATTTT
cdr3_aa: CASSSQTDNQPQHF

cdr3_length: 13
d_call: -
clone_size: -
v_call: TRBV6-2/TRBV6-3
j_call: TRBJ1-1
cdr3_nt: TGTGCCAGCAGTGTAGGGGAAGGCACTGAAGCTTTCTTT
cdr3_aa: CASSVGEGTEAFF

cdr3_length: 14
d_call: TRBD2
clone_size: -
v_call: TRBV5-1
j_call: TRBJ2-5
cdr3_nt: TGCGCCAGCAGCTTGGGACTAGCGGGAGAGACCCAGTACTTC
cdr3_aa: CASSLGLAGETQYF

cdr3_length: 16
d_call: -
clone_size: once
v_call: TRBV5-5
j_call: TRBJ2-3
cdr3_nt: TGTGCCAGCAGCTCCGGACAGATACCTAGCACAGATACGCAGTATTTT
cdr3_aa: CASSSGQIPSTDTQYF

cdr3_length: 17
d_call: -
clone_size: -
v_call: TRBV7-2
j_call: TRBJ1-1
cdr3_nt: TGTGCCAGCAGCCCTCAAAACCCCCGGATAGCGAACACTGAAGCTTTCTTT
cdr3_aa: CASSPQNPRIANTEAFF

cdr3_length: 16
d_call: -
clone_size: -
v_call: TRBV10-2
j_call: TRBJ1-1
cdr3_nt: TGCGCCAGCAGTGAGTATTTTGGAGGGCCTAACACTGAAGCTTTCTTT
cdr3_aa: CASSEYFGGPNTEAFF

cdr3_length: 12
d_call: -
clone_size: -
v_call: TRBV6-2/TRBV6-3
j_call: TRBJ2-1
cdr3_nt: TGTGCCAGCAGCATAGGACGGGGTGAGCAGTTCTTC
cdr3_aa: CASSIGRGEQFF

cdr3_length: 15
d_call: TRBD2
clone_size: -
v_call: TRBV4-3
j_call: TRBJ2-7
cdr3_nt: TGCGCCAGCAGCCAATCAACCAGCGGGAGTAGCGAGCAGTACTTC
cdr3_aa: CASSQSTSGSSEQYF

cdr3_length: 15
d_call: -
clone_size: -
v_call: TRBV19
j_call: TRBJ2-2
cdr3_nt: TGTGCCAGTAGTATTAAACTAGTTAACACCGGGGAGCTGTTTTTT
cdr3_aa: CASSIKLVNTGELFF

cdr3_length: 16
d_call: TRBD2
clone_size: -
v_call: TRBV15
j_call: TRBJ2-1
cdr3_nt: TGTGCCACCAGCAGCTCGACTAGCGGGGGCTACAATGAGCAGTTCTTC
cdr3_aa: CATSSSTSGGYNEQFF

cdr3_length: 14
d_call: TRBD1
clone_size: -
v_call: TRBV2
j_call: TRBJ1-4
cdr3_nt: TGTGCCAGCAAACCCCAGGGGGCTAATGAAAAACTGTTTTTT
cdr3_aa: CASKPQGANEKLFF

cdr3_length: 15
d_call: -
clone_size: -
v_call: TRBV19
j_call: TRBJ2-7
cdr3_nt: TGTGCCAGTAGCGCCCTCCCAGGGCCCCAGGTGGGGCAGTACTTC
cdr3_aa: CASSALPGPQVGQYF

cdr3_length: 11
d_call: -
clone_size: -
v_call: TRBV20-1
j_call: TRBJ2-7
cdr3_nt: TGCAGTGCATACCAGGGATACGAGCAGTACTTC
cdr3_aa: CSAYQGYEQYF

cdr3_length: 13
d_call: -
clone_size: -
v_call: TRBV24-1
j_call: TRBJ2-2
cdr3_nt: TGTGCCACCAGGAACGGCGGAACCGGGGAGCTGTTTTTT
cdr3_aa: CATRNGGTGELFF

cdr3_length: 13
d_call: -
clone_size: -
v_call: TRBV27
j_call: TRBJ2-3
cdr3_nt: TGTGCCAGCAGGGGAGTAGGCACAGATACGCAGTATTTT
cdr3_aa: CASRGVGTDTQYF

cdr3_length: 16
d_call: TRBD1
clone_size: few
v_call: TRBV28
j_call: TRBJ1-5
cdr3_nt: TGTGCCAGCAGTTCGCAAACCGGGACAGACAATCAGCCCCAGCATTTT
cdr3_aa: CASSSQTGTDNQPQHF

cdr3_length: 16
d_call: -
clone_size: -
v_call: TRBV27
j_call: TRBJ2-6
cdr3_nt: TGTGCCAGCAGTTTATACACAGGGACCGGGGCCAACGTCCTGACTTTC
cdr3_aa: CASSLYTGTGANVLTF

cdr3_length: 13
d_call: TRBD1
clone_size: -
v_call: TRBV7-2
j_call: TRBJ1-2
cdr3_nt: TGTGCCAGCAGCGACAGGGGGATCTATGGCTACACCTTC
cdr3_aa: CASSDRGIYGYTF

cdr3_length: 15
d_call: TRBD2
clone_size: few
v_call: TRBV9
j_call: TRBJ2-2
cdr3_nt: TGTGCCAGCAGCGTAGCTAGCGGGATATCCGGGGAGCTGTTTTTT
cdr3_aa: CASSVASGISGELFF

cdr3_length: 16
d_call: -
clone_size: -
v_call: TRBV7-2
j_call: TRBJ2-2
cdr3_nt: TGTGCCAGCAGCTTATGGGGCAGCCCGGCCACCGGGGAGCTGTTTTTT
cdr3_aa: CASSLWGSPATGELFF

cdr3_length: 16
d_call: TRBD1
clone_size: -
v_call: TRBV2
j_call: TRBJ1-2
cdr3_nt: TGTGCCAGCAGCTATCGGACAGGGCTAAGCCCCTATGGCTACACCTTC
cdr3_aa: CASSYRTGLSPYGYTF

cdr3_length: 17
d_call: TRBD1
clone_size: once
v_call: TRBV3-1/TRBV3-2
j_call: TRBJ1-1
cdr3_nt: TGTGCCAGCAGCCCCAACGGTGAGACAGGGATGAACACTGAAGCTTTCTTT
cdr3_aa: CASSPNGETGMNTEAFF

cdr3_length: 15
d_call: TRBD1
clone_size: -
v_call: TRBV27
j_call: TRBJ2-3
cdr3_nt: TGTGCCAGCAGTTTAGGGGGACAGGGGGCAGATACGCAGTATTTT
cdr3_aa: CASSLGGQGADTQYF

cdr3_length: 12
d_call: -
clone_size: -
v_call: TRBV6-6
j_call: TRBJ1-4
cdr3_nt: TGTGCCAGCAGTCAAGGGGGAGAAAAACTGTTTTTT
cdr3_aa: CASSQGGEKLFF

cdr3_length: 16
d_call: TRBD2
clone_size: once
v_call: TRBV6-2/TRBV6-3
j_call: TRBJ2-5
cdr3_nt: TGTGCCAGCAGCGCAGGACATGCCGGGGGGCAAGAGACCCAGTACTTC
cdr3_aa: CASSAGHAGGQETQYF

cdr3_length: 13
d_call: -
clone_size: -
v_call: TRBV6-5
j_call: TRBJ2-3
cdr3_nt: TGTGCCAGCAGCGACCTAGGCCCAGATACGCAGTATTTT
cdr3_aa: CASSDLGPDTQYF

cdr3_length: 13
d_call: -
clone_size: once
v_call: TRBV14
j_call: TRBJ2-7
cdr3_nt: TGTGCCAGCAGCCAAGTAGGAGGGAACGAGCAGTACTTC
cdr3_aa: CASSQVGGNEQYF

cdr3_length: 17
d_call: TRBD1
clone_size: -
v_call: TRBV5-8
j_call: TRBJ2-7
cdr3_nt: TGTGCCAGCAGCACGGACAGGGCAGCGGATCACTCCTACGAGCAGTACTTC
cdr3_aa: CASSTDRAADHSYEQYF

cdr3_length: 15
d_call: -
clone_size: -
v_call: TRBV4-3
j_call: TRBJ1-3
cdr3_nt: TGCGCCAGCAGCCAAGATTTAAGGGGTGGAAACACCATATATTTT
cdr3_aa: CASSQDLRGGNTIYF

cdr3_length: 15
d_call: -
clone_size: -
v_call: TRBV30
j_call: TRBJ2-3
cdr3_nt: TGTGCCTGGGGTTCAAAGGACAGTTCCACAGATACGCAGTATTTT
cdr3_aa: CAWGSKDSSTDTQYF

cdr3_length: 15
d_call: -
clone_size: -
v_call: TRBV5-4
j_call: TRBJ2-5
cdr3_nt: TGTGCCAGCAGCTTGATGGACTCTGAGGGAGAGACCCAGTACTTC
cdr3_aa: CASSLMDSEGETQYF

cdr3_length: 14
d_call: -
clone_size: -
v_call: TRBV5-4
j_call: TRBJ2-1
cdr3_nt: TGTGCCAGCAGCAACGGACAGTCCTACAATGAGCAGTTCTTC
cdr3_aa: CASSNGQSYNEQFF

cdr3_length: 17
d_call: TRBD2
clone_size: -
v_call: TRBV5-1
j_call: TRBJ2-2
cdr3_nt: TGCGCCAGCAGCTTGGACGGACTAGCGGGAGGGACCGGGGAGCTGTTTTTT
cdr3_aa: CASSLDGLAGGTGELFF

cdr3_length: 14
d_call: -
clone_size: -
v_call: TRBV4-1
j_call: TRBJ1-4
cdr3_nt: TGCGCCAGCAGCCAAGACACGGTCGGGGAAAAACTGTTTTTT
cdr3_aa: CASSQDTVGEKLFF

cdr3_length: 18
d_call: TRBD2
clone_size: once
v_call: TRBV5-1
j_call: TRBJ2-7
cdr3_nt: TGCGCCAGCAGCTTGGCCCCCCCTGATAGCGGGAGAACCCTCGAGCAGTACTTC
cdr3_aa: CASSLAPPDSGRTLEQYF

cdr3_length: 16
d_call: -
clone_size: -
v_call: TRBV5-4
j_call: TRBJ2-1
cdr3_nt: TGTGCCAGCAGCTTGGGAAGCGCCAGCTCCTACAATGAGCAGTTCTTC
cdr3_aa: CASSLGSASSYNEQFF

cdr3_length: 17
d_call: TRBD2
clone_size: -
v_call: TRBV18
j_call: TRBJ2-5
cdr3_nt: TGTGCCAGCTCACCAAACCCCGGACTAGCGGGGACGTGGACCCAGTACTTC
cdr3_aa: CASSPNPGLAGTWTQYF

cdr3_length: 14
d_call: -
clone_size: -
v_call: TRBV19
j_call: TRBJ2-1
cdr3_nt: TGTGCCAGTAGTATAGCGGGTTCCTACAATGAGCAGTTCTTC
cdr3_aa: CASSIAGSYNEQFF

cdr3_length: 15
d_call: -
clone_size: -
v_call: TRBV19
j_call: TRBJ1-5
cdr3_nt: TGTGCCAGTGGGGAATTCGGGGGGCTTAATCAGCCCCAGCATTTT
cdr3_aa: CASGEFGGLNQPQHF

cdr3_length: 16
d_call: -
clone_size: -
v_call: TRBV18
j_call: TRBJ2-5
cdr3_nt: TGTGCCAGCTCACCAGAAGAGGATTGGGTACAAGAGACCCAGTACTTC
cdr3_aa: CASSPEEDWVQETQYF

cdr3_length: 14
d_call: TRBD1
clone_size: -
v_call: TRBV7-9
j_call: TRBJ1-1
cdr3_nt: TGTGCCAGCAGCATACAGGGGGCTTACACTGAAGCTTTCTTT
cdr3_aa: CASSIQGAYTEAFF

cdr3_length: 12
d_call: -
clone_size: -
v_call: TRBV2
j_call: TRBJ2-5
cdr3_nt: TGTGCCAGCAGTGAAACAGCCCCGACCCAGTACTTC
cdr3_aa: CASSETAPTQYF

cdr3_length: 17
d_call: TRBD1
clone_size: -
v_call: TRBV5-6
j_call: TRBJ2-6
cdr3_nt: TGTGCCAGCAGCTTGGGGGACAGAGGGTCTGGGGCCAACGTCCTGACTTTC
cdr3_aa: CASSLGDRGSGANVLTF

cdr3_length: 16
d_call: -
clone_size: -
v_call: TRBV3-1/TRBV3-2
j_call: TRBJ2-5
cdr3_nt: TGTGCCAGCAGCCAAGGGACACTTGAAACGGGAGAGACCCAGTACTTC
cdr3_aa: CASSQGTLETGETQYF

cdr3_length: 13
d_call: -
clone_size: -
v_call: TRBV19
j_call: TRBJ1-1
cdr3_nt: TGTGCCAGTAGTATAGAGTTTCTCACTGAAGCTTTCTTT
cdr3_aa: CASSIEFLTEAFF

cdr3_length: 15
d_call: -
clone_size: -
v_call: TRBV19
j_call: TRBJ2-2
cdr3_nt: TGTGCCAGTAGCCGCCTTGGTCCGGGCACCGGGGAGCTGTTTTTT
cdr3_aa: CASSRLGPGTGELFF

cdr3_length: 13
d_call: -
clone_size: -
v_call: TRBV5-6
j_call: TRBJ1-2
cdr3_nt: TGTGCCAGCAGCTTGGAGGGGATCCGGGGCTACACCTTC
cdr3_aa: CASSLEGIRGYTF

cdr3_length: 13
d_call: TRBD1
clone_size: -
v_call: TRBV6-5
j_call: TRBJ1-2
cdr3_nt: TGTGCCAGCAGCCCACAGGGGACCTATGGCTACACCTTC
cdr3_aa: CASSPQGTYGYTF

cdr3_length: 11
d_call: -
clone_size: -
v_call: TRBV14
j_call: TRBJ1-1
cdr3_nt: TGTGCCACAACAATAAACCGTGAAGCTTTCTTT
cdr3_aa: CATTINREAFF

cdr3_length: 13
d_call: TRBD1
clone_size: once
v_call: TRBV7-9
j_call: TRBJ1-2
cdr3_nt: TGTGCCAGCAGCCCGACAGGGGGTCCTGGCTACACCTTC
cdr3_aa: CASSPTGGPGYTF

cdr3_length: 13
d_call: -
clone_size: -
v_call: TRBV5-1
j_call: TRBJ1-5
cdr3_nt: TGCGCCAGCAGCTTGGCGGGGGGCCAGCCCCAGCATTTT
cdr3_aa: CASSLAGGQPQHF

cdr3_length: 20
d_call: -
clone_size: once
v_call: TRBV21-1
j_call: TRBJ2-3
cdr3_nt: TGTGCCAGCAGCAAAGGGCGGGAGGGCGGTCTAGGATTCGGCACAGATACGCAGTATTTT
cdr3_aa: CASSKGREGGLGFGTDTQYF